One and the same sample provided the 25 T cell receptor beta chains below, sequenced in a study of T cell responses to AZD1222 COVID-19 vaccine. The repertoire was sequenced with immunoSEQ multiplex PCR; TCRdb's copy has only in-frame clones and lacks some. This sample has tens of thousands of clones, with about 89% found just once. This specimen was peripheral blood, taken 28 days after the second AZD1222 dose. The receptor set was obtained from an adult who received the AZD1222 COVID-19 vaccine.

In its sample, this clone was seen once. The chain recombines TRBV19 with TRBJ2-7, with TRBD1 identical over 7 bases. Germline lookup yields CDR1 LNHDA and CDR2 SQIVND (reference sequence). This CDR3 is 14 amino acids long. The ends lost 3 bases at V and 2 bases at J; junction bases unmatched: 4. CDR3 residues: CASSMGDRPYEQYF. In DNA form, the CDR3 reads TGTGCCAGTAGTATGGGGGACAGACCCTACGAGCAGTACTTC. The full variable domain, with the rest looked up from reference TRBV19 and TRBJ2-7, is DGGITQSPKYLFRKEGQNVTLSCEQNLNHDAMYWYRQDPGQGLRLIYYSQIVNDFQKGDIAEGYSVSREKKESFPLTVTSAQKNPTAFYLCASSMGDRPYEQYFGPGTRLTVT.

The chain joins TRBV27 to TRBJ2-7; 8 bases are shared with TRBD2. CDR3 length: 13 amino acids. The germline V gene encodes CDR1 MNHEY and CDR2 SMNVEV (reference sequence). V lost 4 bases, J lost 6 bases, and 5 bases stayed unmatched. The CDR3 region is CASSSGTSREQYF. The CDR3 DNA reads as TGTGCCAGCAGTTCCGGGACTAGTCGCGAGCAGTACTTC.

This chain joins TRBV6-5 and TRBJ1-2; D ambiguous. This CDR3 is built from 14 residues. Trimming took 8 bases from V and 8 from J, leaving 21 bases between them. CDR1 MNHEY and CDR2 SVGAGI come from the germline V gene. The CDR3: CASHTGVSVWGYTF. The CDR3, as DNA: TGTGCCAGCCATACTGGGGTCTCGGTCTGGGGCTACACCTTC.

The CDR3, as DNA: TGCGCCAGCAGCGTCGGGGTAGGGGCCGGGGAGCTGTTTTTT. It specifies CASSVGVGAGELFF. The chain has TRBV5-1 and TRBJ2-2; tentatively, D is TRBD1 or TRBD2 (5 bases each). Deletions cut 4 bases from V and 6 bases from J, with 13 bases between. The CDR3 consists of 14 residues. The germline V gene has CDR1 SGHRS and CDR2 YFSETQ.

The chain has TRBV30 and TRBJ2-4; a possible D gene is TRBD1 (6 bases). V lost 6 bases, J lost 4 bases, and 10 bases lay in between. From germline, CDR1 is GTSNPN and CDR2 SVGIG (reference sequence). The CDR3 covers 12 residues. DNA for the CDR3: TGTGCCTGTGAACAGGGTAAAAACATTCAGTACTTC. Residues: CACEQGKNIQYF.

The chain links TRBV5-5 to TRBJ2-1, with a possible D match to TRBD1 (6 bases). The V gene's germline CDR1 is SGHKS and CDR2 YYEKEE (reference sequence). Trimming shortened V by 6 bases and J by 5 bases, and 12 bases separated the two germline ends. The CDR3 loop spans 13 amino acids. The CDR3 here is CASTYGQNNEQFF. Written as DNA, the CDR3 is TGTGCCAGCACCTATGGACAGAACAATGAGCAGTTCTTC.

The chain uses TRBV5-1 and TRBJ2-1; D is ambiguous. V was pared by 0 bases and J by 3 bases, with 7 bases between. The germline V gene has CDR1 SGHRS and CDR2 YFSETQ. The CDR3 is 14 residues long. The CDR3 nucleotides read TGCGCCAGCAGCTTGGGGGCAGTCTACAATGAGCAGTTCTTC. This sequence encodes CASSLGAVYNEQFF.

This chain joins TRBV11-2 and TRBJ2-5; weak D call: TRBD1 (6 bases). In germline, CDR1 is SGHAT, CDR2 FQNNGV. The CDR3 sequence is 13 residues long. V gave up 8 bases and J gave up 5 bases, with 15 bases separating them. The CDR3 nucleotides are TGTGCCAGCGGCCCCAGGGGTACGGAGACCCAGTACTTC. Translation gives CASGPRGTETQYF.

V and J are TRBV9 and TRBJ2-2, with 7 bases lining up with TRBD1. Germline V gene lookup returns CDR1 SGDLS and CDR2 YYNGEE. CDR3 size: 16 residues. The V segment lost 0 bases and the J segment 4 bases; nucleotides outside the gene matches: 6. The CDR3 is CASSVGVTGVTGELFF. CDR3 nucleotide sequence: TGTGCCAGCAGCGTAGGAGTAACAGGGGTCACCGGGGAGCTGTTTTTT.

This chain uses TRBV5-5 with TRBJ2-6, with a possible D match to TRBD1 (5 bases). Germline V CDR1 and CDR2: SGHKS, YYEKEE (reference sequence). This CDR3 is built from 16 residues. Trimming took 0 bases from V and 1 from J, leaving 8 bases between them. The CDR3 nucleotides read TGTGCCAGCAGCTTGGGACCAGGGTCTGGGGCCAACGTCCTGACTTTC. Its translation: CASSLGPGSGANVLTF.

This clone was detected only once. The chain couples TRBV2 to TRBJ1-2, with D possibly TRBD1 on 6 matching bases. The CDR3 has 14 amino acids. The V gene's germline CDR1 is SNHLY and CDR2 FYNNEI. Trimming took off 8 bases at V and 2 bases at J, with 15 bases between the two ends. The CDR3 reads CASGRDTKNYGYTF. CDR3 sequence (DNA): TGTGCCAGCGGCCGGGACACAAAAAACTATGGCTACACCTTC.

The chain joins TRBV5-1 to TRBJ1-1; maybe TRBD1 (6 bases). Germline CDR1 is SGHRS and CDR2 is YFSETQ. This CDR3 contains 14 residues. The V end lost 5 bases, the J end lost 1 base, and 12 bases lay between the germline ends. CDR3 loop: CASRAGAGNTEAFF. DNA of the CDR3: TGCGCCAGCAGAGCGGGGGCGGGGAACACTGAAGCTTTCTTT.

This chain connects TRBV6-5 to TRBJ2-3; possibly TRBD1 or TRBD2 for D (5 bases each). The CDR3 has 14 amino acids. V lost 2 bases and J 2 bases, leaving 8 bases between the germline ends. Germline values: CDR1 MNHEY, CDR2 SVGAGI. The CDR3 bases are TGTGCCAGCAGTTACCGGGACCACACAGATACGCAGTATTTT. Protein: CASSYRDHTDTQYF.

V usage is TRBV27 and J usage is TRBJ2-1; 7 positions match TRBD1. The length of the CDR3 is 14 residues. Germline V gene sequence: CDR1 MNHEY, CDR2 SMNVEV (reference sequence). With 6 bases clipped from V and 0 bases from J, the junction kept 2 bases outside the gene matches. CDR3 nucleotides: TGTGCCAGCAGACAGGGGAGCTCCTACAATGAGCAGTTCTTC. Amino acid sequence: CASRQGSSYNEQFF.

The rearrangement links TRBV30 to TRBJ1-3; tentative D call: TRBD1 (5 bases). V was shortened by 2 bases and J by 0 bases, with 14 bases between the two germline ends. The CDR3 is made up of 16 amino acids. Germline-derived CDR1 and CDR2 are GTSNPN and SVGIG (reference sequence). CDR3 DNA: TGTGCCTGGAGTACCCCTTATACAGGCTCTGGAAACACCATATATTTT. Protein product: CAWSTPYTGSGNTIYF. Based on the CDR3 plus reference TRBV30 and TRBJ1-3, the full variable domain is SQTIHQWPATLVQPVGSPLSLECTVEGTSNPNLYWYRQAAGRGLQLLFYSVGIGQISSEVPQNLSASRPQDRQFILSSKKLLLSDSGFYLCAWSTPYTGSGNTIYFGEGSWLTVV.

The chain combines TRBV18 with TRBJ2-1, with D unresolved. The germline V gene encodes CDR1 KGHSH and CDR2 LQKENI. The CDR3 extends over 15 amino acids. The V gene lost 3 bases and the J gene lost 2 bases, with 11 bases spanning the gap. CDR3 sequence (DNA): TGTGCCAGCTCACCTGGCCAGCCCCCCTACAATGAGCAGTTCTTC. It codes for CASSPGQPPYNEQFF.

This rearrangement joins TRBV4-2 to TRBJ1-1; the D is unclear. V was pared by 5 bases and J by 3 bases, with 4 bases between. The germline V gene has CDR1 LGHNA and CDR2 YNFKEQ. This CDR3 is 11 amino acids long. The CDR3 sequence: CASSSYTEAFF. Written as DNA, the CDR3 is TGTGCCAGCAGCTCTTACACTGAAGCTTTCTTT.

V gene TRBV30 combines with J gene TRBJ1-1; D may be TRBD1 (6 bases). CDR3 length: 14 residues. V was shortened by 8 bases and J by 6 bases, with 22 bases between the two germline ends. The germline V gene has CDR1 GTSNPN and CDR2 SVGIG (reference sequence). Here the CDR3 reads CAGWGRGKFSEAFF. The CDR3 DNA sequence: TGTGCCGGGTGGGGTAGGGGGAAGTTCTCTGAAGCTTTCTTT.

The chain has TRBV2 and TRBJ2-1; D not resolved. Germline CDR1 is SNHLY and CDR2 is FYNNEI. The CDR3 loop spans 17 amino acids. Trimming took off 6 bases at V and 2 bases at J, with 20 bases between the two ends. CDR3 nucleotide sequence: TGTGCCAGCAGACCCGCGGTCGGAACCTTCACCTACAATGAGCAGTTCTTC. This encodes CASRPAVGTFTYNEQFF.

J is TRBJ1-2 and V is TRBV5-1, with 8 bases aligning to TRBD1. Germline values: CDR1 SGHRS, CDR2 YFSETQ. This CDR3 region has 16 residues. The V segment lost 7 bases and the J segment 4 bases; nucleotides outside the gene matches: 15. CDR3 sequence: CASPKDGRGLFYGYTF. The CDR3, as DNA: TGCGCCAGCCCGAAGGACGGCAGGGGGCTTTTCTATGGCTACACCTTC.

The sample holds one count of this clone. The chain is built from TRBV28 and TRBJ2-7; 7 bases align to TRBD2. Trimming at V came to 1 base and at J to 2 bases, leaving 2 bases not matched to a gene. The CDR3 contains 14 residues. CDR1 is MDHEN, CDR2 SYDVKM, per germline. The DNA of the CDR3 is TGTGCCAGCAGTTTATCGCGGGAGCCCTACGAGCAGTACTTC. Translation: CASSLSREPYEQYF.

This clone was seen more than once but under ten times. The V and J genes are TRBV28 and TRBJ2-7; tentatively, D is TRBD1 or TRBD2 (6 bases each). V lost 7 bases and J 5 bases, leaving 18 bases between the germline ends. Germline V gives CDR1 MDHEN, CDR2 SYDVKM. This CDR3 contains 14 residues. The CDR3: CASTRLGGTDEQYF. The CDR3 DNA is TGTGCCAGCACCCGCCTGGGGGGCACAGACGAGCAGTACTTC. Complete variable domain (other parts from reference TRBV28 and TRBJ2-7): DVKVTQSSRYLVKRTGEKVFLECVQDMDHENMFWYRQDPGLGLRLIYFSYDVKMKEKGDIPEGYSVSREKKERFSLILESASTNQTSMYLCASTRLGGTDEQYFGPGTRLTVT.

This clone has just one count. This chain links TRBV28 with TRBJ1-6; D not certain. The germline V and J ends were trimmed by 3 bases and 0 bases, with 9 bases remaining between them. The CDR3 loop spans 16 amino acids. CDR1 is MDHEN, CDR2 SYDVKM, per germline. CDR3 amino acids: CASSLSLSSYNSPLHF. The DNA of the CDR3 is TGTGCCAGCAGTTTGAGTTTAAGCTCCTATAATTCACCCCTCCACTTT.

DNA for the CDR3: TGTGCCAGCAGCTGGTATGGGGGGAGTAACCACAATGAGCAGTTCTTC. Protein sequence: CASSWYGGSNHNEQFF. This rearrangement joins TRBV11-1 to TRBJ2-1, with TRBD2 as a possible D gene (6 bases). The CDR3 runs 16 residues. V was pared by 4 bases and J by 5 bases, with 18 bases between. The V gene's germline CDR1 is SGHAT and CDR2 FQDESV (reference sequence).

This clone was observed a single time. The chain recombines TRBV24-1 with TRBJ1-2; D remains unclear. The CDR3 has 12 residues. Germline values: CDR1 KGHDR, CDR2 SFDVKD. V was trimmed by 2 bases and J by 10 bases, leaving 10 bases between them. CDR3 in amino acids: CATSDSKGYYTF. The CDR3, as DNA: TGTGCCACCAGTGATTCTAAGGGTTACTACACCTTC.